This T cell receptor (beta chain) appears in the sequencing data of a study of CD8 T cells in ankylosing spondylitis. Study findings and constraints: Researchers reportedly found disease-linked clones significantly enriched in matched ankylosing spondylitis synovial fluid. One TCR beta motif, made up of under ten highly homologous variants, appeared characteristic of ankylosing spondylitis blood.

As to this clonotype: Antigen: not known.

TCRdb independently ran MiXCR on the 5' RACE reads; one entry per CDR3 protein. Found here are 650,000 to 800,000 distinct CDR3 sequences, around 17% of them singletons; the top ten hold around 20%. Trimming took off 0 bases at V and 2 bases at J, with 5 bases between the two ends. CDR3 length: 13 amino acids. In germline, CDR1 is MNHEY, CDR2 SVGEGT. The sequence was collected from a male donor with ankylosing spondylitis. This rearrangement joins TRBV6-2 or TRBV6-3 to TRBJ2-7; D unresolved. Sequencing was done on a sample of blood, either unsorted or a sorted T cell fraction (not recorded which). In nucleotides, the CDR3 is TGTGCCAGCAGTTACTCTTCCCCCTACGAGCAGTACTTC. Translated: CASSYSSPYEQYF.